The 16 T cell receptor beta chains given below trace back to one sample, sequenced in a study of blood T cell repertoires in COVID-19. Libraries were prepared by immunoSEQ multiplex PCR; TCRdb keeps only in-frame clonotypes and omits some of them. The sample has 150,000 to 200,000 clones, more than 75% seen once. The specimen was peripheral blood. The receptors derive from a man aged 35-49 years with active or convalescent COVID-19.

The rearrangement links TRBV30 to TRBJ2-3, with TRBD1 as a possible D gene (6 bases). Trimming removed 6 bases from V and 4 bases from J, with 11 bases in between. Germline V CDR1 and CDR2: GTSNPN, SVGIG (reference sequence). The CDR3 contains 12 residues. CDR3 nucleotides: TGTGCCTGTCTATCAGGGGCAGATACGCAGTATTTT. Translating gives CACLSGADTQYF.

The CDR3 is CASSLEAGFMNTEAFF. Here the CDR3 DNA reads TGTGCCAGCAGCTTGGAGGCAGGGTTTATGAACACTGAAGCTTTCTTT. This chain joins TRBV5-6 and TRBJ1-1; the D gene is possibly TRBD1 (5 bases). CDR1 and CDR2 (germline): SGHDT, YYEEEE. Trimming shortened V by 0 bases and J by 0 bases, and 12 bases separated the two germline ends. The CDR3 covers 16 residues. Combining the CDR3 with reference TRBV5-6 and TRBJ1-1 gives the whole variable domain DAGVTQSPTHLIKTRGQQVTLRCSPKSGHDTVSWYQQALGQGPQFIFQYYEEEERQRGNFPDRFSGHQFPNYSSELNVNALLLGDSALYLCASSLEAGFMNTEAFFGQGTRLTVV.

This rearrangement joins TRBV15 to TRBJ1-1; TRBD1 is a possible D gene (6 bases). CDR1 and CDR2 from the germline V gene are LNHNV and YYDKDF (reference sequence). The CDR3 runs to 13 residues. V was shortened by 4 bases and J by 5 bases, with 11 bases between the two germline ends. CDR3: CATSIGGRTEAFF. CDR3 DNA sequence: TGTGCCACCAGCATCGGGGGGCGGACTGAAGCTTTCTTT.

V gene TRBV6-6 combines with J gene TRBJ2-5, with a tentative D call TRBD1 (6 bases). Trimming cost V 5 bases and J 5 bases, with 15 bases left between them. Germline CDR1 MNHNY, CDR2 SVGAGI (reference sequence). The CDR3 is made up of 14 amino acids. CDR3 in amino acids: CASSTRQDVETQYF. CDR3 DNA sequence: TGTGCCAGCAGTACCAGACAGGACGTGGAGACCCAGTACTTC.

The rearrangement uses TRBV18 and TRBJ2-1; 11 bases fit TRBD2. Germline loops: CDR1 KGHSH, CDR2 LQKENI. This CDR3 region has 17 residues. Trimming took 2 bases from V and 0 from J; bases not matched to a gene: 3. This CDR3 reads CASSPRLAGSSYNEQFF. The CDR3 DNA sequence: TGTGCCAGCTCACCAAGACTAGCGGGAAGCTCCTACAATGAGCAGTTCTTC.

In its sample, this clone was seen once. The rearrangement uses TRBV5-1 and TRBJ2-7; the D is unclear. With 0 bases removed from V and 1 base from J, the gap between germline ends came to 5 bases. Germline V gene sequence: CDR1 SGHRS, CDR2 YFSETQ. This CDR3 has 13 residues. CDR3 sequence reads: CASSLAESYEQYF. CDR3 sequence (DNA): TGCGCCAGCAGCTTGGCCGAGTCCTACGAGCAGTACTTC. The whole variable domain, remainder taken from reference TRBV5-1 and TRBJ2-7, is KAGVTQTPRYLIKTRGQQVTLSCSPISGHRSVSWYQQTPGQGLQFLFEYFSETQRNKGNFPGRFSGRQFSNSRSEMNVSTLELGDSALYLCASSLAESYEQYFGPGTRLTVT.

The J gene is TRBJ1-5, the V gene TRBV28, with no clear D. Germline values: CDR1 MDHEN, CDR2 SYDVKM. V lost 4 bases, J lost 2 bases, and 15 bases lay in between. CDR3 size: 16 residues. The CDR3 bases are TGTGCCAGCAGTTCCATTGGCCGCATGGGCAATCAGCCCCAGCATTTT. As protein: CASSSIGRMGNQPQHF.

The CDR3 DNA is TGTGCCAGCTCTGGACTGAGTTTGAACACTGAAGCTTTCTTT. Its protein product is CASSGLSLNTEAFF. The V and J genes are TRBV18 and TRBJ1-1; D uncertain. From germline, CDR1 is KGHSH and CDR2 LQKENI. This CDR3 spans 14 amino acids. V was shortened by 6 bases and J by 0 bases, with 11 bases between the two germline ends.

The chain combines TRBV18 with TRBJ2-7; D is perhaps TRBD2 (6 bases). The CDR3 consists of 14 residues. Between the trimmed V and J ends, which lost 5 bases and 1 base, there was a span of 12 bases. Germline CDR1 KGHSH, CDR2 LQKENI. The CDR3 nucleotides are TGTGCCAGCTCAGGGCGGGAAAATTCCTACGAGCAGTACTTC. Translation: CASSGRENSYEQYF.

The chain is built from TRBV19 and TRBJ1-6; 7 nucleotides agree with TRBD1. The CDR3 covers 15 residues. The V segment lost 8 bases and the J segment 3 bases; nucleotides outside the gene matches: 7. Germline V gives CDR1 LNHDA, CDR2 SQIVND (reference sequence). The CDR3 region is CASSFDRVYNSPLHF. DNA of the CDR3: TGTGCCAGTTCCTTTGACAGGGTCTATAATTCACCCCTCCACTTT.

The rearrangement uses TRBV10-3 and TRBJ1-6; the match to TRBD1 covers 8 bases. Germline lookup yields CDR1 ENHRY and CDR2 SYGVKD. The CDR3 has 12 amino acids. The ends lost 5 bases at V and 14 bases at J; junction bases unmatched: 5. CDR3 in DNA: TGTGCCATCAGTAAGACAGGGGCGGCCCTCCACTTT. It is translated as CAISKTGAALHF.

The sample holds one count of this clone. The chain couples TRBV30 to TRBJ2-3, with TRBD1 matching 8 bases. This CDR3 spans 13 amino acids. The germline V gene encodes CDR1 GTSNPN and CDR2 SVGIG (reference sequence). V trimming: 8 bases; J trimming: 5 bases; junction bases outside the gene matches: 9. CDR3 amino acids: CARREQGVDTQYF. In nucleotides, the CDR3 is TGTGCCCGCAGAGAACAGGGGGTAGATACGCAGTATTTT.

V is TRBV29-1 and J is TRBJ2-2, with D possibly matching TRBD2 (7 bases). Germline CDR1 is SQVTM and CDR2 is ANQGSEA. CDR3 length equals 12 residues. Trimming cost V 6 bases and J 7 bases, with 12 bases left between them. CDR3 residues: CSVSGGGGELFF. CDR3 bases: TGCAGCGTATCGGGGGGCGGCGGGGAGCTGTTTTTT.

The chain joins TRBV6-1 to TRBJ2-7; 11 bases match TRBD2. CDR3 length equals 15 residues. Trimming took 1 base from V and 2 from J; bases not matched to a gene: 1. Germline values: CDR1 MNHNS, CDR2 SASEGT. CDR3 sequence: CASSEGLAGTYEQYF. DNA for the CDR3: TGTGCCAGCAGTGAAGGACTAGCGGGGACCTACGAGCAGTACTTC.

The chain couples TRBV13 to TRBJ1-3, with D possibly matching TRBD1 (5 bases). CDR1 is PRHDT and CDR2 is FYEKMQ in the germline V gene (reference sequence). Trimming removed 5 bases from V and 0 bases from J, with 17 bases in between. CDR3 size: 17 residues. The CDR3 loop reads CASSPGPRGDSGNTIYF. Written as DNA, the CDR3 is TGTGCCAGCAGCCCAGGCCCACGGGGGGACTCTGGAAACACCATATATTTT.

The J gene is TRBJ1-2, the V gene TRBV3-1 (or the pseudogene TRBV3-2), with TRBD1 matching over 8 bases. V lost 4 bases to trimming and J lost 8 bases; unmatched junction nucleotides: 15. This CDR3 has 16 residues. Germline lookup yields CDR1 LGHDT and CDR2 YNNKEL (reference sequence). The CDR3 region is CASSPRTGKNINGYTF. The CDR3 DNA is TGTGCCAGCAGCCCCCGGACAGGGAAGAATATAAACGGCTACACCTTC.